This T cell receptor (beta chain) was profiled in a study of control samples from healthy donors and cancer patients. The CDR3 extends over 14 amino acids. V lost 8 bases and J lost 3, with 16 bases in between. From germline, CDR1 is SGHVS and CDR2 FQNEAQ. Sequencing was performed with immunoSEQ multiplex PCR; in TCRdb, only in-frame clones are kept and a portion is missing. The sample yields roughly 69,000 clones, around 87% seen once. The chain recombines TRBV7-8 with TRBJ1-1; D is ambiguous. This receptor was taken from a woman in her fifties or sixties with head and neck cancer. Sequencing was performed on PBMCs. The CDR3 DNA follows: TGTGCCAGCTTTTCACTTCTTGAGGACACTGAAGCTTTCTTT. The encoded protein is CASFSLLEDTEAFF.